The sequence of this TCR beta chain was determined in a study of blood T cell repertoires in COVID-19. Germline assignment: CDR1 MDHEN and CDR2 SYDVKM. This CDR3 contains 14 residues. V lost 6 bases to trimming and J lost 6 bases, with 15 bases between them. How the authors handled the data: Amplifying reference gene primers gave estimates of nucleated cell counts. TCRdb's copy holds only in-frame clones and misses some; the assay was immunoSEQ multiplex PCR. That table furnishes V, J and clone size, whereas the DNA furnished D and trimming. The repertoire holds about 270,000 clones, with approximately 83% as singletons.

The sequencing input was peripheral blood. The sequence derives from a human donor in a cohort sampled during active COVID-19. The chain joins TRBV28 to TRBJ1-5, with D maybe TRBD1 (5 bases). Here the CDR3 reads CASRAGAGGQPQHF. CDR3 DNA: TGTGCCAGCAGGGCCGGAGCCGGGGGTCAGCCCCAGCATTTT.